This T cell receptor beta chain comes out of a study of HIV-infected patients and healthy controls. Alpha and beta constant-region primers primed reverse transcription of about 470 ng RNA. Alpha and beta chain libraries were made separately by chain-specific third strand synthesis with multiplexing indices. TCRdb fed the 5' RACE reads into MiXCR, producing one record per CDR3 protein. The sample has 9,500 to 15,000 distinct CDR3 sequences, 9% to 9.5% seen once. Germline CDR1 MGHRA, CDR2 YSYEKL. The CDR3 totals 14 residues. Trimming left V 8 bases short and J 7 bases short, with 17 bases between. By share, this clonotype ranks as medium-sized. All unsorted peripheral T cells were captured because whole blood was used without fractionation.

This chain uses TRBV4-1 with TRBJ1-4; unclear D gene. The source of this sequence is an adult with HIV infection. The donor label of this sample is uncertain. Material: blood, obtained before antiretroviral therapy. The CDR3 nucleotides read TGCGCCAGCCAGCGAGCCGCCGAGGGTGAAAAACTGTTTTTT. This codes for CASQRAAEGEKLFF.